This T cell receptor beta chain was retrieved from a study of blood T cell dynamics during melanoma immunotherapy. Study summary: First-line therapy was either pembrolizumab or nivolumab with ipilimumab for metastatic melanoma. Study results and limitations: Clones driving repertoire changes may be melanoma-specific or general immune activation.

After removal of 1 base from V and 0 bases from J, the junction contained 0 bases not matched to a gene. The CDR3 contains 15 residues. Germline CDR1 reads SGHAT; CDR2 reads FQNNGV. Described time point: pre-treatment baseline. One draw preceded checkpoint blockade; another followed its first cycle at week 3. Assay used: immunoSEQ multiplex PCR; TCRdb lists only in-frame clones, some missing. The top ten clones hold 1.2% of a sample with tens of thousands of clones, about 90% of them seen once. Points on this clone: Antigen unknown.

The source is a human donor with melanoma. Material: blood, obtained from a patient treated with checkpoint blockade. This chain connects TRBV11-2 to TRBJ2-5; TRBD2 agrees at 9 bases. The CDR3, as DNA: TGTGCCAGCAGCTTAGGGACTAGCGACCAAGAGACCCAGTACTTC. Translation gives CASSLGTSDQETQYF.